The rows below give T cell receptor beta chains drawn from one sample of a study of blood T cell repertoires in COVID-19. The protocol was immunoSEQ multiplex PCR, while the TCRdb copy is restricted to in-frame clones and leaves out a portion. Of 150,000 to 170,000 clones listed, under 95% are singletons. The sequenced sample was peripheral blood. These receptors were obtained from a man aged 45-65 years with acute or convalescent COVID-19. Both conserved end residues are part of each CDR3. The D gene is left open where the match is weak. Only some rows state a clone size, as once, few, many or a class for expanded clones.

v_call,d_call,clone_size,j_call,cdr3_nt,cdr3_aa
TRBV10-3,NA,NA,TRBJ1-3,TGTGCCATCATCGGGGGGGACGGAAGCTCTGGAAACACCATATATTTT,CAIIGGDGSSGNTIYF
TRBV28,NA,once,TRBJ1-1,TGTGCCAGCAGTTTATTTCGGGGGGCCGAAATCACTGAAGCTTTCTTT,CASSLFRGAEITEAFF
TRBV6-5,TRBD2,few,TRBJ2-5,TGTGCCAGCAGTAGGGGACTACAAGAGACCCAGTACTTC,CASSRGLQETQYF
TRBV7-2,TRBD2,NA,TRBJ2-2,TGTGCCAGCAGCTTATTTAATTGGGGAGGGCAAAGCGGGGAGCTGTTTTTT,CASSLFNWGGQSGELFF
TRBV10-3,NA,NA,TRBJ2-1,TGTGCCATCAGTGAGTCAGGCTACCCTAGCTCCTACAATGAGCAGTTCTTC,CAISESGYPSSYNEQFF
TRBV6-5,NA,NA,TRBJ1-2,TGTGCCAGCAGCCGATCCGGACAGAACTATGGCTACACCTTC,CASSRSGQNYGYTF
TRBV19,TRBD1,NA,TRBJ1-3,TGTGCCAGTAAGGTCCGACAGGGCTCTCACGGAAACACCATATATTTT,CASKVRQGSHGNTIYF
TRBV27,NA,NA,TRBJ2-5,TGTGCCAGCGAACCCCCGGTATGTGTCCAAGAGACCCAGTACTTC,CASEPPVCVQETQYF
TRBV7-9,TRBD1,few,TRBJ1-2,TGTGCCAGCAGCGGATGGACAGGGGGAGGTGGCTACACCTTC,CASSGWTGGGGYTF
TRBV28,TRBD1,NA,TRBJ1-2,TGTGCCAGCAGTTTATCGGGGACAGGGGGCGCTTATGGCTACACCTTC,CASSLSGTGGAYGYTF
TRBV7-3,NA,NA,TRBJ2-2,TGTGCCAGCAGCGTCGGTCAGGCAGACACCGGGGAGCTGTTTTTT,CASSVGQADTGELFF
TRBV13,TRBD1,NA,TRBJ1-4,TGTGCCAGCAGCACCCATACAGGGGGGTATGAAAAACTGTTTTTT,CASSTHTGGYEKLFF
TRBV5-1,NA,NA,TRBJ2-1,TGCGCCAGCAGCTCTGAGAATGAGCAGTTCTTC,CASSSENEQFF
TRBV6-2/TRBV6-3,NA,NA,TRBJ1-1,TGTGCCAGCAGTTACTCGGACAGTGGGAACACTGAAGCTTTCTTT,CASSYSDSGNTEAFF
TRBV6-5,NA,NA,TRBJ1-1,TGTGCCAGCAGGAAATTGACAGTAAACACTGAAGCTTTCTTT,CASRKLTVNTEAFF
TRBV12-3/TRBV12-4,NA,NA,TRBJ2-3,TGTGCCAGCAGGCGGAGCACAGATACGCAGTATTTT,CASRRSTDTQYF
TRBV9,TRBD2,NA,TRBJ2-1,TGTGCCAGCAGCCGTAGCGGGAGCTCCTACAATGAGCAGTTCTTC,CASSRSGSSYNEQFF
TRBV4-3,TRBD1,NA,TRBJ1-1,TGCGCCAGCAGCCAAGATCCGAGGGACAGGGGTTACTCTGAAGCTTTCTTT,CASSQDPRDRGYSEAFF
TRBV5-6,TRBD1,NA,TRBJ2-3,TGTGCCAGCAGCTTCCGGGACAGGAACACAGATACGCAGTATTTT,CASSFRDRNTDTQYF
TRBV18,TRBD1,NA,TRBJ1-2,TGTGCCAGCTCACCGAGACAGGGGGGCCTTAACTATGGCTACACCTTC,CASSPRQGGLNYGYTF
TRBV29-1,TRBD1,NA,TRBJ2-5,TGCAGCGTTGTGACAGGGAACATGGAGACCCAGTACTTC,CSVVTGNMETQYF
TRBV7-2,TRBD2,NA,TRBJ2-7,TGTGCCAGCAGCTTAGCTACTAGCGGATCCTACGAGCAGTACTTC,CASSLATSGSYEQYF
TRBV14,TRBD1,NA,TRBJ1-1,TGTGCCAGCAGCCTCGACAGGGGCACTGAAGCTTTCTTT,CASSLDRGTEAFF
TRBV7-9,NA,once,TRBJ2-1,TGTGCCAGCAGCTGGGCCCAGGCTAACCAAAATGAGCAGTTCTTC,CASSWAQANQNEQFF
TRBV6-5,TRBD2,NA,TRBJ2-2,TGTGCCAGCACCAGCGGGAGAGGGGCCGGGGAGCTGTTTTTT,CASTSGRGAGELFF
TRBV6-5,NA,NA,TRBJ1-1,TGTGCCAGCAGTTACTCGATTAGTGTGAACACTGAAGCTTTCTTT,CASSYSISVNTEAFF
TRBV7-2,TRBD1,NA,TRBJ2-2,TGTGCCAGCAGCAGGCGGACAGGGATCGGGGTTTTGGGGGAGCTGTTTTTT,CASSRRTGIGVLGELFF